This T cell receptor beta chain is from a study of blood T cell repertoires in COVID-19. The overall study: COVID-19 samples from acute and convalescent phases originated in the United States, Italy and Spain. PBMCs, B-cell-depleted T cells, or T cells were the source of the cDNA or gDNA that made up the material.

In the original processing: It was from reference gene primer amplification that nucleated cell counts were estimated. Clones were sequenced by immunoSEQ multiplex PCR, and TCRdb holds only the in-frame ones, with some missing. That table supplies the V and J calls and clone size; D and trimming were determined from the DNA. The table has about 78,000 clones, 90% seen once. There are 18 residues in the CDR3. The clonotype comes from a woman aged 50 to 60 in a cohort sampled during active COVID-19. Sequences were obtained from peripheral blood. J is TRBJ2-5 and V is TRBV21-1; TRBD2 is the table's D call and was not checked against the DNA. TRBV21-1 is noted as a pseudogene. The CDR3 DNA sequence: TGTGCCAGCAGATCTCGGGGGACTAGCGGATCTTTGGAGAGGGCCCAGTACTTC. Amino acids: CASRSRGTSGSLERAQYF.